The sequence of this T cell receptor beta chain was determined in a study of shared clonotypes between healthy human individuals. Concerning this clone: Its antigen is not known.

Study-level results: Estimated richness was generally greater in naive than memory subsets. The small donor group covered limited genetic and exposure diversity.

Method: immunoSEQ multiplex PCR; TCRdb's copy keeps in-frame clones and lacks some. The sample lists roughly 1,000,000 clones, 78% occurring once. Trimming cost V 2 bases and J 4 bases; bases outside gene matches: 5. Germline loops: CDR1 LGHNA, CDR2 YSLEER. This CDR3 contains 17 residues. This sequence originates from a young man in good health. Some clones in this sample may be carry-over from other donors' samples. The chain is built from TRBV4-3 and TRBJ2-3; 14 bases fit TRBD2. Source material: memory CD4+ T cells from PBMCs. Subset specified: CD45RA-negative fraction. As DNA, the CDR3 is TGCGCCAGCAGCCAACGCGGACTAGCGGGAGGTTCAGATACGCAGTATTTT. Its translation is CASSQRGLAGGSDTQYF.